A selection of T cell receptor beta chains follows, all from one sample in a study of blood T cell repertoires in COVID-19. Profiled with immunoSEQ multiplex PCR; TCRdb holds only in-frame clones, not every one. The sample shows about 48,000 clones, 90% of them seen only once. Sequencing input: peripheral blood. These receptors were collected from a man between 65 and 80 years old with acute or convalescent COVID-19. Both conserved end residues are part of each CDR3. Each record gives: D gene, V gene, CDR3 protein. D genes are given only for firm matches.

D gene: -; V gene: TRBV20-1; CDR3 protein: CSASFGGARNQPQHF
D gene: -; V gene: TRBV18; CDR3 protein: CASSPLPTGLYEYEQYF
D gene: TRBD1; V gene: TRBV5-1; CDR3 protein: CASSRTGGNSPLHF
D gene: TRBD1; V gene: TRBV6-5; CDR3 protein: CASSQGGGQGHEQFF
D gene: -; V gene: TRBV28; CDR3 protein: CASSLFSSRGLNTEAFF
D gene: -; V gene: TRBV9; CDR3 protein: CASSPQRAQNTEAFF
D gene: TRBD1; V gene: TRBV5-8; CDR3 protein: CASSFSGGSEAFF
D gene: TRBD2; V gene: TRBV4-3; CDR3 protein: CASSQGLALAGELFF
D gene: -; V gene: TRBV7-8; CDR3 protein: CASSFGEDLNYGYTF
D gene: TRBD2; V gene: TRBV11-3; CDR3 protein: CASSLGGGFSYNEQFF
D gene: -; V gene: TRBV20-1; CDR3 protein: CSVGDYGYTF
D gene: -; V gene: TRBV11-2; CDR3 protein: CASGQFYTEAFF
D gene: -; V gene: TRBV7-2; CDR3 protein: CASSPNGEPNEKLFF